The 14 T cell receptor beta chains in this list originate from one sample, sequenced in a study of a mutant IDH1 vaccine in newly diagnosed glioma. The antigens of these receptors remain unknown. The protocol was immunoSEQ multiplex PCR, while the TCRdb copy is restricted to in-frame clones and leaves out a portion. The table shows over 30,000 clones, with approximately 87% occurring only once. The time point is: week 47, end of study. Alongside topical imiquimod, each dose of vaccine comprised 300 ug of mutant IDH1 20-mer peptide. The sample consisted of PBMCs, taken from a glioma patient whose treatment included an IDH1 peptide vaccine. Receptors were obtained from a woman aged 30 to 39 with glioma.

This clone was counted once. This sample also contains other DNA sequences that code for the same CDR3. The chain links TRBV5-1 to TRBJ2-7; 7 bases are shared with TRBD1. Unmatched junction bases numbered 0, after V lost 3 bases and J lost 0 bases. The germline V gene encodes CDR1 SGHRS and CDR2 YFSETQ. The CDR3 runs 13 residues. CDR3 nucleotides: TGCGCCAGCAGCTGGGACAGCTCCTACGAGCAGTACTTC. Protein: CASSWDSSYEQYF.

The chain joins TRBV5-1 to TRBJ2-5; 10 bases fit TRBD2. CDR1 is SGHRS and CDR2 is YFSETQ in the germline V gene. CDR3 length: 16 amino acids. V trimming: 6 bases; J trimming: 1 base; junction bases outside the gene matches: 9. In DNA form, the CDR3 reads TGCGCCAGCACCCCGGGTAGCGGGGGGCCCCAAGAGACCCAGTACTTC. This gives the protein CASTPGSGGPQETQYF.

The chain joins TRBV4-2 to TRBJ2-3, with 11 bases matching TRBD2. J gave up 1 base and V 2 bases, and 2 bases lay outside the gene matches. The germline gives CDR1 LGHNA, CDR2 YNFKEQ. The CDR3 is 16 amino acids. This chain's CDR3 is CASSQLAGGGTDTQYF. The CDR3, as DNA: TGTGCCAGCAGCCAATTAGCGGGGGGGGGCACAGATACGCAGTATTTT.

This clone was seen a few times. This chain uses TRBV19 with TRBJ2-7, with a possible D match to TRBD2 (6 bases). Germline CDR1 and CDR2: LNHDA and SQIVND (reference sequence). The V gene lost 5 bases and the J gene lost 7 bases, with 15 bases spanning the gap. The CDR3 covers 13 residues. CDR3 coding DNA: TGTGCCAGTAGTCCCACAAAGGCGGGGGAGCAGTACTTC. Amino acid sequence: CASSPTKAGEQYF.

CDR3 DNA: TGTGCCAGCAGCCATGGGGCAGGGATGTATGGGGAGACCCAGTACTTC. Protein: CASSHGAGMYGETQYF. The gene calls are TRBV5-4 and TRBJ2-5, with D possibly TRBD1 on 5 matching bases. The CDR3 runs to 16 residues. Per the germline V gene, CDR1 is SGHNT and CDR2 is YYREEE (reference sequence). V lost 4 bases and J 5 bases, leaving 21 bases between the germline ends.

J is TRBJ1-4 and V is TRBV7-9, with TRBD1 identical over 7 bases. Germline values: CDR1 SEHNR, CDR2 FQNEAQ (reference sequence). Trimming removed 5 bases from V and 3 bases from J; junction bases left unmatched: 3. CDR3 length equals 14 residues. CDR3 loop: CASSLGQANEKLFF. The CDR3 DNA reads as TGTGCCAGCAGCCTAGGACAGGCTAATGAAAAACTGTTTTTT.

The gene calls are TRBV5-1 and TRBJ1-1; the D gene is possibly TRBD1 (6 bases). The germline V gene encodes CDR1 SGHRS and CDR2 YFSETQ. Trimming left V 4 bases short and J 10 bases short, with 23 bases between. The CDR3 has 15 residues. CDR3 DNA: TGCGCCAGCAGCGAATCGCTGACAGGCCCCCAGGGAGCTTTCTTT. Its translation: CASSESLTGPQGAFF.

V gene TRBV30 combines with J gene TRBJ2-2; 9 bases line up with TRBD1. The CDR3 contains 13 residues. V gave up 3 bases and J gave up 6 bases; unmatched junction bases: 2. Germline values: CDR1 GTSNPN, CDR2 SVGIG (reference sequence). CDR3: CAWRDRGAGELFF. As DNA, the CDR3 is TGTGCCTGGAGGGACAGGGGTGCCGGGGAGCTGTTTTTT.

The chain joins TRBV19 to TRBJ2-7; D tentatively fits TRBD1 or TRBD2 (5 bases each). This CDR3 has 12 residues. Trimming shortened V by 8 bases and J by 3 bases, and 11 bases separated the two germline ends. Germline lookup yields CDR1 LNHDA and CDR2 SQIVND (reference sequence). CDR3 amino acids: CASGDGYYEQYF. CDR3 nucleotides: TGTGCCAGTGGGGACGGTTACTACGAGCAGTACTTC.

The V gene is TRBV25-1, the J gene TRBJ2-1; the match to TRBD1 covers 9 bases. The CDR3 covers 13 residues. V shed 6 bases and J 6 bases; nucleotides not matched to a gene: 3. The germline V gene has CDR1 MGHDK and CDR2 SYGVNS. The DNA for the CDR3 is TGTGCCAGCAGAGGGACAGGGAGCAATGAGCAGTTCTTC. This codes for CASRGTGSNEQFF.

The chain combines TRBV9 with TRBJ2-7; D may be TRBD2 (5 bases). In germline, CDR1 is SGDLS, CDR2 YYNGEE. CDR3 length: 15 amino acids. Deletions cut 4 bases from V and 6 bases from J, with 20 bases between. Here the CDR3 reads CASSPRWDPTTEQYF. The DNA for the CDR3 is TGTGCCAGCAGCCCCCGGTGGGATCCGACTACCGAGCAGTACTTC.

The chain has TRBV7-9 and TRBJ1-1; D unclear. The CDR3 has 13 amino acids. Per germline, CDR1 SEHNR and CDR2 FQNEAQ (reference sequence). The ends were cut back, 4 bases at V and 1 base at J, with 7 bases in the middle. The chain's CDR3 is CASSSTENTEAFF. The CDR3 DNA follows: TGTGCCAGCAGCTCCACGGAGAACACTGAAGCTTTCTTT.

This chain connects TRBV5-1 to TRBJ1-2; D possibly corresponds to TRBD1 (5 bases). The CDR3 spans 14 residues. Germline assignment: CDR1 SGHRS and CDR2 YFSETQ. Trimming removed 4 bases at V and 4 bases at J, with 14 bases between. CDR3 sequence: CASSPGGGSYGYTF. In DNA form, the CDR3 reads TGCGCCAGCAGCCCCGGTGGGGGTTCCTATGGCTACACCTTC.

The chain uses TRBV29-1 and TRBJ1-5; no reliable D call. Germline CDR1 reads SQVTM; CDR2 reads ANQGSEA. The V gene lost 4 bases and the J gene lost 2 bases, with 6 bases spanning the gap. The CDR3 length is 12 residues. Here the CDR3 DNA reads TGCAGCGTTGGGGAAGGCAATCAGCCCCAGCATTTT. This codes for CSVGEGNQPQHF.